In its sample, the clone carrying this T cell receptor beta chain was seen a few times. Its specificity is not known. The data were taken from a study of beta chain features in type 1 diabetes. The wider study: Age, gender and cell yields were similar between patients and healthy donors.

General study points: VDJ junctions from type 1 diabetes patients carried fewer insertions and larger deletions. Short templates might get an advantage during PCR, and this would be equal in patients and controls. Among patients with Type 1 diabetes, TCRB CDR3s were moderately but significantly shorter in every one of the four CD4+ subsets.

The germline V gene has CDR1 MNHEY and CDR2 SVGAGI. The CDR3 consists of 13 residues. V was trimmed by 7 bases and J by 0 bases, leaving 9 bases between them. Every isolated RNA sample was fully reverse transcribed, so sequencing captured expressed TCRB transcripts. Data came from immunoSEQ multiplex PCR; TCRdb stores just in-frame clones and leaves some out. The repertoire holds hundreds of thousands of clones, with around 15% as singletons. The V and J genes are TRBV6-5 and TRBJ1-1, with a possible D match to TRBD1 (5 bases). The clonotype was recovered from a man younger than 35 with type 1 diabetes. The sample was naive CD4+ T cells from blood. The CDR3 protein is CASIQGLNTEAFF. DNA of the CDR3: TGTGCCAGCATCCAGGGATTGAACACTGAAGCTTTCTTT.